Below, 28 T cell receptor beta chains from the same sample are listed, as sequenced in a study of lymphopenia after photon versus proton radiotherapy. Assay used: immunoSEQ multiplex PCR; TCRdb lists only in-frame clones, some missing. The sample has 20,000 to 30,000 clones, around 90% seen once; the top ten hold under 0.9%. The sample in question was peripheral blood, obtained from a patient treated with photon-based radiotherapy. The origin of the receptors is a woman in her 50s with cholangiocarcinoma.

This chain connects TRBV19 to TRBJ1-1; D is ambiguous. This CDR3 contains 13 residues. Germline CDR1 is LNHDA and CDR2 is SQIVND (reference sequence). V shed 7 bases and J shed 1 base, with 10 bases lying between them. CDR3 residues: CASKSPPNTEAFF. The CDR3 coding sequence is TGTGCCAGTAAATCTCCCCCGAACACTGAAGCTTTCTTT.

The chain recombines TRBV28 with TRBJ1-1; 7 bases map to TRBD1. With 4 bases clipped from V and 0 bases from J, the junction kept 5 bases outside the gene matches. This CDR3 contains 15 residues. Germline CDR1 MDHEN, CDR2 SYDVKM. The CDR3: CASSSQGIMNTEAFF. CDR3 DNA sequence: TGTGCCAGCAGTTCACAGGGGATAATGAACACTGAAGCTTTCTTT.

The chain combines TRBV19 with TRBJ2-1; perhaps TRBD1 as D (5 bases). V dropped 5 bases and J dropped 2 bases, with 7 bases sitting between them. The CDR3 spans 13 residues. The V gene's germline CDR1 is LNHDA and CDR2 SQIVND (reference sequence). CDR3 amino acids: CASSPTAYNEQFF. Here the CDR3 DNA reads TGTGCCAGTAGTCCGACAGCCTACAATGAGCAGTTCTTC.

The V gene is TRBV5-1, the J gene TRBJ1-1, with D maybe TRBD1 (5 bases). The germline CDR1 and CDR2 sequences are SGHRS and YFSETQ. V lost 2 bases and J lost 1, with 9 bases in between. The CDR3 is made up of 14 amino acids. CDR3 DNA: TGCGCCAGCAGCTTAGCAGGACAGAACACTGAAGCTTTCTTT. This gives the protein CASSLAGQNTEAFF.

The gene calls are TRBV7-9 and TRBJ1-1; 8 nucleotides agree with TRBD1. Per the germline V gene, CDR1 is SEHNR and CDR2 is FQNEAQ (reference sequence). The CDR3 is 14 residues long. The ends lost 4 bases at V and 6 bases at J; junction bases unmatched: 7. The CDR3 protein is CASSYGQGLAEAFF. The CDR3 DNA reads as TGTGCCAGCAGCTACGGACAGGGCTTAGCTGAAGCTTTCTTT.

The rearrangement uses TRBV27 and TRBJ1-1, with D possibly being TRBD1 (5 bases). Germline V CDR1 and CDR2: MNHEY, SMNVEV (reference sequence). CDR3 length equals 14 residues. The V end was cut by 8 bases, the J end by 4 bases, with 17 bases between. CDR3 residues: CASLPYEGRTEAFF. CDR3 bases: TGTGCCAGCCTTCCCTATGAGGGGCGCACTGAAGCTTTCTTT.

The chain employs TRBV27 and TRBJ2-5; 7 positions agree with TRBD1. In germline, CDR1 is MNHEY, CDR2 SMNVEV (reference sequence). The CDR3 length is 16 residues. V lost 2 bases, J lost 7 bases, and 13 bases stayed unmatched. CDR3 protein: CASSLGPQGRRGTQYF. The CDR3 region has the DNA TGTGCCAGCAGTTTAGGGCCACAGGGGCGAAGGGGGACCCAGTACTTC.

V gene TRBV14 combines with J gene TRBJ1-2; TRBD1 matches at 8 bases. Germline V lookup: CDR1 SGHDN, CDR2 FVKESK. After removal of 4 bases from V and 3 bases from J, the junction contained 10 bases not matched to a gene. The CDR3 has 16 residues. DNA of the CDR3: TGTGCCAGCAGCCCGGACAGGGCGATCGGGCACTATGGCTACACCTTC. The encoded protein is CASSPDRAIGHYGYTF. The variable domain in full, with the rest retrieved from reference TRBV14 and TRBJ1-2, is EAGVTQFPSHSVIEKGQTVTLRCDPISGHDNLYWYRRVMGKEIKFLLHFVKESKQDESGMPNNRFLAERTGGTYSTLKVQPAELEDSGVYFCASSPDRAIGHYGYTFGSGTRLTVV.

The chain uses TRBV7-2 and TRBJ1-2; D call uncertain. Germline CDR1 reads SGHTA; CDR2 reads FQGNSA. Trimming stripped 7 bases from V and 0 bases from J, with 9 bases between. The CDR3 loop spans 13 amino acids. CDR3 DNA: TGTGCCAGCACCCCCCCGCCTAACTATGGCTACACCTTC. Encoded protein: CASTPPPNYGYTF.

The V and J genes are TRBV7-9 and TRBJ2-1, with D possibly matching TRBD2 (6 bases). The V end lost 2 bases, the J end lost 5 bases, and 19 bases lay between the germline ends. Germline-derived CDR1 and CDR2 are SEHNR and FQNEAQ (reference sequence). CDR3 length equals 17 residues. CDR3 protein: CASSLRGTPQRDNEQFF. CDR3 coding DNA: TGTGCCAGCAGCTTACGCGGGACCCCTCAGAGGGACAATGAGCAGTTCTTC.

The chain has TRBV5-6 and TRBJ1-1, with D maybe TRBD1 (5 bases). CDR3 length: 13 amino acids. Between the trimmed V and J ends, which lost 1 base and 11 bases, there was a span of 15 bases. Germline lookup yields CDR1 SGHDT and CDR2 YYEEEE. The CDR3 DNA follows: TGTGCCAGCAGCTTGACGAGCGGGACCAAGGCTTTCTTT. This translates into CASSLTSGTKAFF. Based on the CDR3 plus reference TRBV5-6 and TRBJ1-1, the full variable domain is DAGVTQSPTHLIKTRGQQVTLRCSPKSGHDTVSWYQQALGQGPQFIFQYYEEEERQRGNFPDRFSGHQFPNYSSELNVNALLLGDSALYLCASSLTSGTKAFFGQGTRLTVV.

DNA of the CDR3: TGTGCCATCAGTGAGTCGAGACTCCGCTCGGCAACAAACCAAGAGACCCAGTACTTC. It yields the protein CAISESRLRSATNQETQYF. The gene calls are TRBV10-3 and TRBJ2-5; D unclear. Between the trimmed V and J ends, which lost 0 bases and 0 bases, there was a span of 20 bases. The CDR3 is 19 amino acids. The germline gives CDR1 ENHRY, CDR2 SYGVKD.

The V and J genes are TRBV5-1 and TRBJ2-3; 10 nucleotides agree with TRBD2. The V gene end was trimmed by 0 bases and the J gene end by 1 base; junction bases not matched to a gene: 5. Germline values: CDR1 SGHRS, CDR2 YFSETQ. CDR3 size: 17 residues. CDR3: CASSLVAGTSGTDTQYF. The CDR3 DNA reads as TGCGCCAGCAGCTTGGTAGCCGGGACTAGCGGCACAGATACGCAGTATTTT.

The CDR3 is CASSNTGTYGYTF. The CDR3 DNA is TGCGCCAGCAGCAATACAGGGACCTATGGCTACACCTTC. The chain combines TRBV5-1 with TRBJ1-2, with TRBD1 as a possible D gene (6 bases). Germline CDR1 is SGHRS and CDR2 is YFSETQ. The germline V and J ends were trimmed by 4 bases and 4 bases, with 11 bases remaining between them. The CDR3 contains 13 residues.

The chain links TRBV5-1 to TRBJ1-1; D is unclear. The germline CDR1 and CDR2 sequences are SGHRS and YFSETQ. The V end was cut by 7 bases, the J end by 1 base, with 14 bases between. This CDR3 is 14 amino acids long. CDR3 sequence (DNA): TGCGCCAGCGGCCCGGTGGGGAGGAACACTGAAGCTTTCTTT. It translates to CASGPVGRNTEAFF.

The chain employs TRBV7-9 and TRBJ2-7, with 10 bases fitting TRBD2. Germline CDR1 reads SEHNR; CDR2 reads FQNEAQ (reference sequence). This CDR3 spans 15 amino acids. The V gene end was trimmed by 5 bases and the J gene end by 6 bases; junction bases not matched to a gene: 10. CDR3 bases: TGTGCCAGCAGCGCGCCTAGCGGGGGTTGGGGCGAGCAGTACTTC. Encoded protein: CASSAPSGGWGEQYF.

This clone was seen only once. This chain links TRBV27 with TRBJ1-5; D is perhaps TRBD1 (5 bases). The CDR3 covers 13 residues. V was cut by 10 bases and J by 2 bases, with 12 bases left in between. Germline V gene data show CDR1 as MNHEY and CDR2 as SMNVEV (reference sequence). The CDR3 nucleotides read TGTGCCACCCACGGGGGGGGCAATCAGCCCCAGCATTTT. Protein: CATHGGGNQPQHF.

The rearrangement joins TRBV11-2 to TRBJ2-1, with D unclear. This CDR3 contains 15 residues. CDR1 and CDR2 from the germline V gene are SGHAT and FQNNGV. V was clipped by 5 bases and J by 2 bases, with 13 bases between them. The CDR3 coding sequence is TGTGCCAGCAGCACCCGACAAGGACCCTACAATGAGCAGTTCTTC. Residues: CASSTRQGPYNEQFF.

The chain carries TRBV18 and TRBJ1-3, with D possibly matching TRBD1 (6 bases). CDR3 length: 15 residues. Germline values: CDR1 KGHSH, CDR2 LQKENI. V shed 8 bases and J shed 0 bases, with 14 bases lying between them. CDR3 sequence reads: CASDPGQSSGNTIYF. CDR3 nucleotide sequence: TGTGCCAGCGACCCTGGACAGAGCTCTGGAAACACCATATATTTT.

Only one count was recorded for this clone. The genes are TRBV6-6 and TRBJ1-2; weak D call: TRBD1 (5 bases). Trimming removed 2 bases from V and 0 bases from J, with 10 bases in between. The length of the CDR3 is 15 residues. The germline V gene encodes CDR1 MNHNY and CDR2 SVGAGI (reference sequence). The CDR3 sequence is CASSYVQGPNYGYTF. For the CDR3, the DNA is TGTGCCAGCAGTTACGTCCAGGGTCCTAACTATGGCTACACCTTC.

The chain carries TRBV6-1 and TRBJ1-6; TRBD1 might be the D (6 bases). The CDR3 contains 13 residues. V was trimmed by 3 bases and J by 14 bases, leaving 14 bases between them. The V gene's germline CDR1 is MNHNS and CDR2 SASEGT. The CDR3 nucleotides read TGTGCCAGCAGTGATCGGGGGCTTGCATCCCTCCACTTT. Residues: CASSDRGLASLHF.

This sequence joins TRBV10-3 and TRBJ1-5, with 7 bases that match TRBD1. From germline, CDR1 is ENHRY and CDR2 SYGVKD. The trim removed 10 bases at V and 6 bases at J, leaving 12 bases unmatched. This CDR3 is 14 amino acids long. CDR3 amino acids: CASAQGVEGQPQHF. In DNA, the CDR3 is TGTGCCAGCGCCCAGGGGGTGGAGGGTCAGCCCCAGCATTTT.

This chain connects TRBV4-1 to TRBJ2-2, with D possibly TRBD1 on 6 matching bases. The V end was cut by 1 base, the J end by 1 base, with 7 bases between. This CDR3 region has 15 residues. Per the germline V gene, CDR1 is MGHRA and CDR2 is YSYEKL. CDR3 loop: CASSQGRGNTGELFF. CDR3 DNA: TGCGCCAGCAGCCAAGGCAGGGGGAACACCGGGGAGCTGTTTTTT.

The chain couples TRBV5-6 to TRBJ2-3; TRBD1 agrees at 8 bases. The ends lost 3 bases at V and 7 bases at J; junction bases unmatched: 10. Germline CDR1 reads SGHDT; CDR2 reads YYEEEE. The CDR3 has 15 amino acids. CDR3 bases: TGTGCCAGCAGCTCTCCTAGGACAGGGTTTAATACGCAGTATTTT. As protein: CASSSPRTGFNTQYF.

The genes are TRBV18 and TRBJ1-6, with 7 bases identical to TRBD1. With V trimmed by 3 bases and J by 4 bases, 9 bases remained unmatched. Germline CDR1 and CDR2: KGHSH and LQKENI. The CDR3 contains 17 residues. The CDR3 DNA reads as TGTGCCAGCTCACCTCCCCTGACAGGGCTGTATAATTCACCCCTCCACTTT. Its protein is CASSPPLTGLYNSPLHF.

The rearrangement joins TRBV10-1 to TRBJ2-7; 7 positions agree with TRBD1. The germline V gene has CDR1 WNHNN and CDR2 SYGVQD (reference sequence). The CDR3 is made up of 14 amino acids. V gave up 8 bases and J gave up 1 base; unmatched junction bases: 8. In nucleotides, the CDR3 is TGCGCCAGCGCCCGGGACAGAGGTTCCTACGAGCAGTACTTC. Its translation: CASARDRGSYEQYF.

The V and J genes are TRBV4-3 and TRBJ2-1; 11 bases agree with TRBD1. CDR1 and CDR2 from the germline V gene are LGHNA and YSLEER. The CDR3 has 17 residues. The trim removed 3 bases at V and 6 bases at J, leaving 10 bases unmatched. The CDR3 bases are TGCGCCAGCAGCCAGGGAAGTTTCGGGACAGGGGGCAATGAGCAGTTCTTC. Protein sequence: CASSQGSFGTGGNEQFF.

V usage is TRBV7-2 and J usage is TRBJ1-2, with D unresolved. The CDR3 has 15 amino acids. Germline V gene data show CDR1 as SGHTA and CDR2 as FQGNSA. Trimming left V 1 base short and J 0 bases short, with 9 bases between. The CDR3 sequence: CASSLGGQTNYGYTF. In DNA, the CDR3 is TGTGCCAGCAGCTTAGGCGGCCAGACTAACTATGGCTACACCTTC. Together with reference TRBV7-2 and TRBJ1-2, the CDR3 gives the full variable domain: GAGVSQSPSNKVTEKGKDVELRCDPISGHTALYWYRQSLGQGLEFLIYFQGNSAPDKSGLPSDRFSAERTGGSVSTLTIQRTQQEDSAVYLCASSLGGQTNYGYTFGSGTRLTVV.